The TCR beta chain under discussion was sequenced for a study of OX40 agonist ivuxolimab in advanced cancers. About the study as a whole: Ivuxolimab was a fully human IgG2 agonistic monoclonal antibody targeting the costimulatory receptor OX40 (CD134). Prior anti-PD-1, anti-PD-L1 or anti-CTLA-4 therapy was permitted, and checkpoint inhibitors had been received by under 50% of dose-escalation patients. Among the roughly 50 dose-escalation patients, roughly 20 had hepatocellular carcinoma, roughly 15 melanoma, 9 renal cell carcinoma and 9 head and neck cancer. The purpose of peripheral TCRbeta sequencing was to test whether ivuxolimab changed TCR sequence diversity and led to clonal T-cell expansion. The paper covers the monotherapy dose-escalation part of the phase I ivuxolimab trial, which included N ≈ 57 patients. Partial responses were achieved by three dose-escalation patients, of whom one had hepatocellular carcinoma and two had cutaneous melanoma. Intravenous ivuxolimab was administered to patients every 2 weeks at six dose levels: 0.01, 0.1, 0.3, 1.5, 3 and 10 mg/kg. In the dose-escalation cohort, more than 80% of patients were male, and the mean age was 60 years with a range of roughly 23 to 79. Overall study results and their limits: The antigen specificity of the clonally expanded peripheral T cells was not determined. Partial responders in the 0.1-3.0 mg/kg groups had among the lowest normalized peripheral clonal expansion, especially among CD8+ T cells. At doses of 0.1 to 3.0 mg/kg, clonal expansion of both CD4+ and CD8+ T cells in blood was seen between baseline and week 6. After ivuxolimab, expanded clones were on average more numerous among CD8+ T cells than among CD4+ T cells. Low levels of normalized T-cell clonal expansion were also seen in some nonresponding patients.

The trial excluded patients who had a history of autoimmune disease or were on systemic immunosuppression. Peripheral blood for TCR sequencing was collected from all dose cohorts at baseline, on cycle 4 day 1, and on cycle 7 day 1. Samples were obtained from an open-label, multicenter, first-in-human phase I dose-escalation trial of ivuxolimab. Adults with locally advanced or metastatic melanoma, renal cell carcinoma, hepatocellular carcinoma or head and neck squamous cell carcinoma were enrolled in the trial. Before TCR sequencing, CD4+ T cells and CD8+ T cells from peripheral blood were sorted into separate populations. Per the germline V gene (reference sequence), SEHNR is the CDR1 and FQNEAQ is the CDR2. The CDR3 sequence holds 13 residues, the cysteine and phenylalanine included. CDR3 DNA is the only sequence kept; it has 39 bases, read in frame from the first base. V and J are truncated by 4 bases and 3 bases respectively, leaving an intervening sequence of 10 bases.

For sequencing of the TCRbeta CDR3 region, genomic DNA was extracted from the sorted cells. The immunoSEQ Assay was used for sequencing of TCRbeta CDR3 regions. The table was pulled from immuneACCESS by TCRdb, which kept in-frame rearrangements only. Such tables lose some clones; where checked, under half of the loss comes from unresolved V genes, and the rest has no known cause. The sample yields tens of thousands of clones; around nine tenths were counted once. Roughly 0.99% of the sample goes to the ten largest clones. As to this clone: Its antigen remains undetermined. Per-base qualities were not stored, and no clone one base away is much larger.

This clonotype originated in an adult with an advanced solid tumor such as melanoma, head and neck, liver or kidney cancer. Rearrangement joined TRBV7-9 to TRBJ2-7, with the D gene call left open. This specimen was CD4+ or CD8+ T cells sorted from blood, taken in a trial of the OX40 agonist ivuxolimab. The CDR3 region: CASSSAGVYEQYF. The DNA reads TGTGCCAGCAGCTCTGCTGGGGTCTACGAGCAGTACTTC.